A selection of T cell receptor beta chains follows, all from one sample in a study of glioma-infiltrating T cells. TCRdb redid the calling of the multiplex PCR reads with MiXCR, one entry per CDR3 protein. The table includes 300,000 to 400,000 distinct CDR3 sequences, roughly 41% detected once. The specimen sequenced was glioma tissue, nonneoplastic brain tissue, or PBMCs (not recorded which). Receptor source: a human donor with low-grade glioma or glioblastoma, undergoing nonglioma brain surgery, or in good health (not recorded which). The conserved cysteine and the conserved F or W are not part of the CDR3 here. Fields, in order: CDR3 length, J gene, V gene, CDR3 protein.

cdr3_length: 14; j_call: TRBJ2-3; v_call: TRBV4-1; cdr3_aa: ASSLEGLAGEDTQY
cdr3_length: 14; j_call: TRBJ2-7; v_call: TRBV5-1; cdr3_aa: ASSLARTGLAGEQY
cdr3_length: 12; j_call: TRBJ1-2; v_call: TRBV19; cdr3_aa: ASSLTGDHYGYT
cdr3_length: 11; j_call: TRBJ1-1; v_call: TRBV2; cdr3_aa: ASSSGRPTEAF
cdr3_length: 10; j_call: TRBJ2-7; v_call: TRBV12-3/TRBV12-4; cdr3_aa: ASRKGTQEQY
cdr3_length: 11; j_call: TRBJ1-1; v_call: TRBV15; cdr3_aa: ATSMGQYTEAF
cdr3_length: 14; j_call: TRBJ1-5; v_call: TRBV6-1; cdr3_aa: ASSPQRQGTHQPQH
cdr3_length: 13; j_call: TRBJ1-5; v_call: TRBV20-1; cdr3_aa: SAREPQGGSQPQH
cdr3_length: 14; j_call: TRBJ1-2; v_call: TRBV15; cdr3_aa: ATSRADASGAYGYT
cdr3_length: 15; j_call: TRBJ2-1; v_call: TRBV12-3/TRBV12-4; cdr3_aa: ASTIENMTGRSHEQF
cdr3_length: 16; j_call: TRBJ2-5; v_call: TRBV5-4; cdr3_aa: ASSSPDPLAGEQETQY
cdr3_length: 10; j_call: TRBJ2-7; v_call: TRBV2; cdr3_aa: ASARSSYEQY
cdr3_length: 12; j_call: TRBJ2-1; v_call: TRBV20-1; cdr3_aa: SARSQGAGNEQF
cdr3_length: 11; j_call: TRBJ2-1; v_call: TRBV7-3; cdr3_aa: ASSSMGYNEQF
cdr3_length: 14; j_call: TRBJ2-1; v_call: TRBV6-2/TRBV6-3; cdr3_aa: ASSSPAGGSYNEQF
cdr3_length: 11; j_call: TRBJ1-2; v_call: TRBV5-4; cdr3_aa: ASSPGGSYGYT
cdr3_length: 12; j_call: TRBJ2-1; v_call: TRBV5-1; cdr3_aa: ASFPGMSYNEQF
cdr3_length: 13; j_call: TRBJ1-2; v_call: TRBV27; cdr3_aa: ASSLSPAGRSGYT
cdr3_length: 14; j_call: TRBJ1-5; v_call: TRBV28; cdr3_aa: ASNTLGTGSNQPQH
cdr3_length: 10; j_call: TRBJ2-7; v_call: TRBV20-1; cdr3_aa: SASGTSYEQY
cdr3_length: 14; j_call: TRBJ1-1; v_call: TRBV5-1; cdr3_aa: ASSLATQGGWTEAF
cdr3_length: 13; j_call: TRBJ2-7; v_call: TRBV6-5; cdr3_aa: ASSYNSGWPYEQY
cdr3_length: 14; j_call: TRBJ1-6; v_call: TRBV6-1; cdr3_aa: ASSEFGSSYNSPLH
cdr3_length: 10; j_call: TRBJ1-2; v_call: TRBV19; cdr3_aa: ASRRTADGYT
cdr3_length: 13; j_call: TRBJ2-2; v_call: TRBV10-3; cdr3_aa: AISEQSVSTGELF
cdr3_length: 13; j_call: TRBJ2-7; v_call: TRBV27; cdr3_aa: ASSPGTSGNYEQY
cdr3_length: 11; j_call: TRBJ2-3; v_call: TRBV20-1; cdr3_aa: SASLASTDTQY
cdr3_length: 13; j_call: TRBJ2-5; v_call: TRBV28; cdr3_aa: ASSLGTRSGETQY
cdr3_length: 13; j_call: TRBJ2-1; v_call: TRBV19; cdr3_aa: ASSIWTSAYNEQF
cdr3_length: 17; j_call: TRBJ1-2; v_call: TRBV28; cdr3_aa: ASSSRGTGPRVPNYGYT
cdr3_length: 14; j_call: TRBJ2-3; v_call: TRBV7-9; cdr3_aa: ASSFTGQGRGNMQY
cdr3_length: 11; j_call: TRBJ2-7; v_call: TRBV27; cdr3_aa: ASSLLAGTEQY
cdr3_length: 9; j_call: TRBJ2-1; v_call: TRBV28; cdr3_aa: ASSWTSEQF
cdr3_length: 13; j_call: TRBJ1-1; v_call: TRBV3-1; cdr3_aa: ASSLSYSMNTEAF